This is a list of T cell receptor beta chains from one sample in a study of T cells in Graves' hyperthyroidism and ophthalmopathy. From the multiplex PCR reads, TCRdb called clonotypes with MiXCR, one entry per CDR3 protein. This sample has 500,000 to 750,000 distinct CDR3 sequences; 14% occur once, and the top ten carry roughly 7.1%. Sequencing was carried out using blood. The receptors originated from a woman aged 18-29 years with Graves' ophthalmopathy. CDR3s include the opening cysteine and the closing phenylalanine or tryptophan. A D gene is named only where the DNA matches it firmly. Rows give clone size only sometimes, using once, few, many, or a class for an expanded clone.

J	size	V	D	DNA	CDR3
TRBJ2-7	few	TRBV11-3	TRBD2	TGTGCCAGCAGCTCCCCTTGGACTAGCGGTAAGGGGTTCTACGAGCAGTACTTC	CASSSPWTSGKGFYEQYF
TRBJ1-1	many	TRBV7-2	-	TGTGCCAGCAGCCCAAAAGGGGGGGGCCTCACTGAAGCTTTCTTT	CASSPKGGGLTEAFF
TRBJ2-6	-	TRBV3-1	-	TGTGCCAGCAGCAGGCAGGGCCTATTCTCTGGGGCCAACGTCCTGACTTTC	CASSRQGLFSGANVLTF
TRBJ2-7	many	TRBV29-1	-	TGCAGCGTTGAGGGGCAGGGACCGCTTTCCTACGAGCAGTACTTC	CSVEGQGPLSYEQYF
TRBJ1-1	many	TRBV9	TRBD1	TGTGCCAGCAGCGTACGGGACAGGGTTACTGAAGCTTTCTTT	CASSVRDRVTEAFF
TRBJ2-7	-	TRBV5-4	TRBD1	TGTGCCTACGGGACAGGGGAGGCTTACGAGCAGTACTTC	CAYGTGEAYEQYF
TRBJ2-7	-	TRBV27	-	TGTGCCAGCAGTTTATTAAGTCAGGGGTACGAGCAGCACTTC	CASSLLSQGYEQHF
TRBJ2-1	many	TRBV19	TRBD2	TGTGCCAGTAGCTCATTGTCCGGGACTAGCAGTTACAATGAGCAGTTCTTC	CASSSLSGTSSYNEQFF
TRBJ2-3	many	TRBV28	-	TGTGCCAGCAGTACTCCGGGAACAGTGGATACGCAGTATTTT	CASSTPGTVDTQYF
TRBJ2-1	-	TRBV29-1	TRBD2	TGCAGCGTTGAGGCTAGCGGCTACAATGAGCAGTTCTTC	CSVEASGYNEQFF